These 26 T cell receptor beta chains share one sample of origin, sequenced in a study of identifying expanded T cells in peripheral blood. Method: immunoSEQ multiplex PCR; TCRdb's copy keeps in-frame clones and lacks some. The sample includes 100,000 to 150,000 clones, around nine tenths of them seen just once. The source material was blood. The source is a person between 18 and 69 years old in good health.

J is TRBJ2-7 and V is TRBV5-1, with 7 bases lining up with TRBD1. CDR3 size: 14 residues. J lost 2 bases, V lost 4 bases, and 6 bases had no gene match. CDR1 is SGHRS and CDR2 is YFSETQ in the germline V gene. CDR3 residues: CASSIPGQTYEQYF. CDR3 nucleotides: TGCGCCAGCAGCATTCCGGGACAGACCTACGAGCAGTACTTC.

This chain joins TRBV16 and TRBJ1-4, with 7 bases matching TRBD1. From germline, CDR1 is KGHSY and CDR2 FQNENV. After removal of 5 bases from V and 10 bases from J, the junction contained 10 bases not matched to a gene. The CDR3 contains 14 residues. As DNA, the CDR3 is TGTGCCAGCAGCACACAGGGGCTCCAACGAAAACTGTTTTTT. As protein: CASSTQGLQRKLFF.

The chain uses TRBV7-3 and TRBJ2-3, with D tentatively TRBD1 or TRBD2 (5 bases each). This CDR3 is 16 amino acids long. With 1 base removed from V and 0 bases from J, the gap between germline ends came to 11 bases. Per the germline V gene, CDR1 is SGHTA and CDR2 is FQGTGA. CDR3: CASSLNGDPSTDTQYF. The CDR3 nucleotides read TGTGCCAGCAGCTTAAACGGGGACCCTAGCACAGATACGCAGTATTTT. The whole variable domain, filled in from reference TRBV7-3 and TRBJ2-3, reads GAGVSQTPSNKVTEKGKYVELRCDPISGHTALYWYRQSLGQGPEFLIYFQGTGAADDSGLPNDRFFAVRPEGSVSTLKIQRTERGDSAVYLCASSLNGDPSTDTQYFGPGTRLTVL.

V and J are TRBV4-3 and TRBJ2-1; D unclear. From germline, CDR1 is LGHNA and CDR2 YSLEER. The CDR3 spans 13 residues. V lost 1 base and J lost 4, with 5 bases in between. CDR3 sequence (DNA): TGCGCCAGCAGCCAAGTTCTGTACAATGAGCAGTTCTTC. Translating gives CASSQVLYNEQFF.

This chain's CDR3 is CAISAFEDNQPQHF. The DNA for the CDR3 is TGTGCCATCAGTGCGTTCGAGGACAATCAGCCCCAGCATTTT. This sequence joins TRBV10-3 and TRBJ1-5; D gene ambiguous. V was shortened by 4 bases and J by 3 bases, with 10 bases between the two germline ends. From germline, CDR1 is ENHRY and CDR2 SYGVKD. This CDR3 is 14 amino acids long.

The V gene is TRBV2, the J gene TRBJ1-1; D uncertain. Germline-derived CDR1 and CDR2 are SNHLY and FYNNEI. Trimming took 3 bases from V and 6 from J, leaving 5 bases between them. The CDR3 covers 11 residues. The CDR3 nucleotides read TGTGCCAGCAGTGAGTCCCCTGAAGCTTTCTTT. Translation gives CASSESPEAFF.

The genes are TRBV7-9 and TRBJ2-7; 7 positions agree with TRBD1. Unmatched junction bases numbered 4, after V lost 5 bases and J lost 6 bases. The CDR3 extends over 12 amino acids. CDR1 is SEHNR and CDR2 is FQNEAQ in the germline V gene (reference sequence). The CDR3, as DNA: TGTGCCAGCAGCCTACAGGGGACCGAGCAGTACTTC. Its protein product is CASSLQGTEQYF.

This clone has only one observation. CDR3 sequence reads: CASSAGTIHEQYF. The CDR3 DNA follows: TGTGCCAGCAGTGCCGGGACTATACACGAGCAGTACTTC. The chain couples TRBV2 to TRBJ2-7, with 7 bases that match TRBD2. V lost 4 bases, J lost 5 bases, and 5 bases stayed unmatched. In germline, CDR1 is SNHLY, CDR2 FYNNEI. CDR3 length equals 13 residues.

This chain joins TRBV2 and TRBJ2-6; the D is unclear. This CDR3 region has 17 residues. V lost 6 bases, J lost 0 bases, and 15 bases lay in between. Looked up from germline, CDR1 is SNHLY and CDR2 is FYNNEI. The CDR3 nucleotides are TGTGCCAGCAGACCGGGCAGGACCTACTCTGGGGCCAACGTCCTGACTTTC. This codes for CASRPGRTYSGANVLTF.

The rearrangement uses TRBV5-1 and TRBJ2-7; 10 positions match TRBD1. The CDR3 is made up of 15 amino acids. Germline lookup yields CDR1 SGHRS and CDR2 YFSETQ. The V and J ends lost 0 bases and 2 bases, in that order; junction bases with no gene match: 2. The DNA of the CDR3 is TGCGCCAGCAGCTTGGGGGACAGGGGAACCTACGAGCAGTACTTC. It yields the protein CASSLGDRGTYEQYF.

This chain links TRBV7-9 with TRBJ1-2, with D perhaps matching TRBD1 (5 bases). This CDR3 is built from 15 residues. Germline CDR1 and CDR2: SEHNR and FQNEAQ (reference sequence). The V and J ends lost 0 bases and 3 bases respectively, with 11 bases between them. The CDR3 DNA is TGTGCCAGCAGCTTAGCCCTGGGGACCGACTATGGCTACACCTTC. It encodes CASSLALGTDYGYTF.

The chain recombines TRBV7-8 with TRBJ1-2; D gene ambiguous. V was pared by 0 bases and J by 7 bases, with 9 bases between. The V gene's germline CDR1 is SGHVS and CDR2 FQNEAQ. There are 13 residues in the CDR3. The CDR3 DNA sequence: TGTGCCAGCAGCTTAGCGGGTTTGGTTGGCTACACCTTC. Amino acid sequence: CASSLAGLVGYTF.

The chain recombines TRBV7-8 with TRBJ2-2; the D gene is possibly TRBD2 (6 bases). Trimming stripped 4 bases from V and 6 bases from J, with 12 bases between. The CDR3 has 14 residues. CDR1 is SGHVS and CDR2 is FQNEAQ in the germline V gene. This CDR3 is CASSYGTGAGELFF. CDR3 nucleotide sequence: TGTGCCAGCAGCTATGGGACGGGAGCCGGGGAGCTGTTTTTT.

The chain carries TRBV27 and TRBJ1-1; 9 bases agree with TRBD1. The CDR3 spans 12 residues. V dropped 5 bases and J dropped 9; count of bases not matched to a gene: 4. Looked up from germline, CDR1 is MNHEY and CDR2 is SMNVEV (reference sequence). This CDR3 is CASSPGTGKAFF. For the CDR3, the DNA is TGTGCCAGCAGTCCGGGGACAGGGAAAGCTTTCTTT.

In this sample, this clone turned up a few times. The sample holds other DNA sequences that translate to the same CDR3. The chain recombines TRBV4-1 with TRBJ2-5; D may be TRBD2 (5 bases). Between the trimmed V and J ends, which lost 1 base and 2 bases, there was a span of 8 bases. This CDR3 comprises 14 residues. Germline V lookup: CDR1 MGHRA, CDR2 YSYEKL. For the CDR3, the DNA is TGCGCCAGCAGCCAAGTTCCGGGGCAAGAGACCCAGTACTTC. Residues: CASSQVPGQETQYF.

The chain joins TRBV19 to TRBJ2-4; 7 positions agree with TRBD1. The CDR3 runs to 14 residues. With V trimmed by 8 bases and J by 1 base, 5 bases remained unmatched. The V gene's germline CDR1 is LNHDA and CDR2 SQIVND (reference sequence). The CDR3, as DNA: TGTGCCAGTTCCGGGACAGATGCCAAAAACATTCAGTACTTC. Translating it yields CASSGTDAKNIQYF.

This chain joins TRBV19 and TRBJ2-7; TRBD1 might be the D (6 bases). This CDR3 region has 14 residues. The V gene lost 4 bases and the J gene lost 0 bases, with 10 bases spanning the gap. In germline, CDR1 is LNHDA, CDR2 SQIVND (reference sequence). CDR3 sequence reads: CASSTPGHSYEQYF. As DNA, the CDR3 is TGTGCCAGTAGTACTCCGGGACACTCCTACGAGCAGTACTTC.

This chain connects TRBV6-5 to TRBJ1-2; D is undetermined. The CDR3 consists of 14 residues. The V end lost 0 bases, the J end lost 7 bases, and 12 bases lay between the germline ends. The germline V gene encodes CDR1 MNHEY and CDR2 SVGAGI. The CDR3 DNA follows: TGTGCCAGCAGTTACTCAATGTTGGATTCTGGCTACACCTTC. Its protein is CASSYSMLDSGYTF.

This sequence joins TRBV27 and TRBJ2-7, with D possibly TRBD1 on 6 matching bases. V was trimmed by 2 bases and J by 2 bases, leaving 16 bases between them. In germline, CDR1 is MNHEY, CDR2 SMNVEV (reference sequence). This CDR3 contains 16 residues. This CDR3 is CASSLAHMTGAYEQYF. The CDR3 DNA follows: TGTGCCAGCAGTTTAGCTCACATGACAGGCGCCTACGAGCAGTACTTC.

This sequence joins TRBV4-1 and TRBJ2-7; tentative D call: TRBD2 (6 bases). Germline CDR1 reads MGHRA; CDR2 reads YSYEKL. The CDR3 is 15 amino acids. V lost 3 bases and J 0 bases, leaving 12 bases between the germline ends. CDR3 nucleotides: TGCGCCAGCAGCCAGAATACCGGGAGCTCCTACGAGCAGTACTTC. As protein: CASSQNTGSSYEQYF.

This sequence joins TRBV5-1 and TRBJ2-2; D not certain. The V gene lost 0 bases and the J gene lost 10 bases, with 16 bases spanning the gap. The CDR3 consists of 15 residues. Per germline, CDR1 SGHRS and CDR2 YFSETQ. The CDR3 is CASSLAEVRAPELFF. CDR3 DNA: TGCGCCAGCAGCTTGGCCGAAGTAAGGGCCCCGGAGCTGTTTTTT.

The chain combines TRBV18 with TRBJ1-1, with D uncertain. Trimming removed 1 base at V and 4 bases at J, with 19 bases between. The CDR3 runs 17 residues. Germline V CDR1 and CDR2: KGHSH, LQKENI. The DNA of the CDR3 is TGTGCCAGCTCACCACTCTCGCCCCAGGTATCGACCACTGAAGCTTTCTTT. This translates into CASSPLSPQVSTTEAFF.

The chain joins TRBV7-2 to TRBJ2-3, with 14 bases fitting TRBD2. This CDR3 has 13 amino acids. CDR1 and CDR2 (germline): SGHTA, FQGNSA. After removal of 5 bases from V and 13 bases from J, the junction contained 5 bases not matched to a gene. Written as DNA, the CDR3 is TGTGCCAGCAGCCGCATGACTAGCGGGGGGGAGTATTTT. Translated, it gives CASSRMTSGGEYF.

V usage is TRBV4-3 and J usage is TRBJ1-2, with TRBD1 as a possible D gene (5 bases). CDR3 length: 16 residues. Germline CDR1 and CDR2: LGHNA and YSLEER. The germline V and J ends were trimmed by 4 bases and 8 bases, with 23 bases remaining between them. The CDR3 DNA is TGCGCCAGCAGCCGACAAACTTCGGGGGTAGTAAGGGGCTACACCTTC. It is translated as CASSRQTSGVVRGYTF.

The chain combines TRBV15 with TRBJ1-1; D not resolved. Germline values: CDR1 LNHNV, CDR2 YYDKDF (reference sequence). The CDR3 consists of 16 residues. Trimming cost V 4 bases and J 0 bases, with 15 bases left between them. The CDR3 coding sequence is TGTGCCACCAGCAATTCGGGCAGCTACTTGAACACTGAAGCTTTCTTT. Its translation is CATSNSGSYLNTEAFF.

The chain couples TRBV5-1 to TRBJ2-3; D is possibly TRBD2 (5 bases). V gave up 6 bases and J gave up 2 bases, with 19 bases separating them. Germline V gene data show CDR1 as SGHRS and CDR2 as YFSETQ. The CDR3 consists of 16 residues. CDR3 region: CASTLLSSPITDTQYF. CDR3 sequence (DNA): TGCGCCAGCACCCTTCTCTCTAGCCCAATCACAGATACGCAGTATTTT.